Given below is one T cell receptor (beta chain) in context. The donor population consisted of healthy HIV-negative adults with no recent acute infections or vaccinations. CDR1 is SEHNR, CDR2 FQNEAQ, per germline (reference sequence). V lost 1 base and J lost 5, with 15 bases in between. This CDR3 is built from 16 residues. The sample comes from a study of shared clonotypes between healthy human individuals. The authors ran the assay at deep level. Sequencing on ten immunoSEQ deep assay plates was performed for unsorted PBMC DNA. Sequencing was performed with immunoSEQ multiplex PCR; in TCRdb, only in-frame clones are kept and a portion is missing. The profile shows about 490,000 clones, around 80% of them singletons.

The chain has TRBV7-9 and TRBJ1-5; maybe TRBD1 (5 bases). The sequencing input was PBMCs. This clonotype originated in a woman aged 35 to 49 in good health. Some clones in this sample may be carry-over from other donors' samples. This chain's CDR3 is CASSLVGTGSHQPQHF. The DNA of the CDR3 is TGTGCCAGCAGCTTAGTAGGGACGGGTTCTCATCAGCCCCAGCATTTT.